These T cell receptor beta chains were read from a single sample in a study of T cells in Graves' hyperthyroidism and ophthalmopathy. TCRdb re-analysed the multiplex PCR reads in MiXCR, keeping a single row per CDR3 protein. This table has about 270,000 distinct CDR3 sequences, approximately 20% appearing once. Material for sequencing was blood. The receptors were sampled from a man between 25 and 39 years old with Graves' ophthalmopathy. Each CDR3 is given with its conserved first and last residue. The D gene is left open where the match is weak. Clone size is shown for a subset of rows, as once, few, many or a class of expanded clone.

clone_size | cdr3_length | d_call | j_call | v_call | cdr3_nt | cdr3_aa
once | 19 | TRBD2 | TRBJ2-2 | TRBV4-1 | TGCGCCAGCAGCCAAGTACTAGCGGGAGGGCTCGGTTTCCACGGGGAGCTGTTTTTT | CASSQVLAGGLGFHGELFF
- | 11 | - | TRBJ1-5 | TRBV6-8 | TGTTCGGTAGGGAAAAGGCAGCCCCAGCATTTT | CSVGKRQPQHF
- | 14 | TRBD1 | TRBJ1-1 | TRBV12-5 | TGTGCTAGTGGTCCCGGACAGGGGAACACTGAAGCTTTCTTT | CASGPGQGNTEAFF
- | 13 | - | TRBJ1-4 | TRBV7-9 | TGTGCCAGCAGCTTAGACCATTTAGGTAAACTGTTTTTT | CASSLDHLGKLFF
few | 14 | TRBD1 | TRBJ1-5 | TRBV6-1 | TGTGCCAGCAGTGCCGGGACAGGGGGCCAGCCCCAGCATTTT | CASSAGTGGQPQHF
few | 14 | - | TRBJ1-2 | TRBV2 | TGTGCCAGCAGTGGGAGGCAGGCTAACTATGGCTACACCTTC | CASSGRQANYGYTF
few | 14 | - | TRBJ1-6 | TRBV6-1 | TGTGCCAGCACACGCAGGAGCAATAATTCACCCCTCCACTTT | CASTRRSNNSPLHF
- | 16 | - | TRBJ2-3 | TRBV28 | TGTGCCAGCAGACAGACGGCCGGGACACACACAGATACGCAGTATTTT | CASRQTAGTHTDTQYF
few | 15 | - | TRBJ2-5 | TRBV5-1 | TGCGCCAGCAGCTTGGGGGCTTTGTACCAAGAGACCCAGTACTTC | CASSLGALYQETQYF
many | 15 | - | TRBJ2-3 | TRBV7-3 | TGTGCCAGCAGCTTCCGCCCAGCTAGCACAGATACGCAGTATTTT | CASSFRPASTDTQYF
- | 16 | - | TRBJ2-3 | TRBV30 | TGTGCCTGGAGTGTAGGGTCTTTTCAGGGGCAAGATACGCAGTATTTT | CAWSVGSFQGQDTQYF
few | 13 | TRBD1 | TRBJ2-7 | TRBV5-6 | TGTGCCAGCAGCTCAACTGACAGGGCCGAGCAGTACTTC | CASSSTDRAEQYF
few | 17 | TRBD2 | TRBJ2-1 | TRBV3-1 | TGTGCCAGCAGCCAAGATAGGCTAGCGGGAACCTACAATGAGCAGTTCTTC | CASSQDRLAGTYNEQFF
- | 17 | - | TRBJ2-6 | TRBV7-9 | TGTGCCAGCAGCTACGAGGACACCTTTATGGGGGCCAACGTCCTGACTTTC | CASSYEDTFMGANVLTF
many | 15 | - | TRBJ1-6 | TRBV9 | TGTGCCAGCAGCGGGTCCGGGACCCAGGATTCACCCCTCCACTTT | CASSGSGTQDSPLHF
- | 18 | - | TRBJ2-2 | TRBV7-6 | TGTGCCAGCAGCCAAAGACGGAACAGACAGGGAGGGACCGGGGAGCTGTTTTTT | CASSQRRNRQGGTGELFF
- | 16 | TRBD2 | TRBJ2-1 | TRBV4-1 | TGCGCCAGCAGCCAAGTCGGGACTAGCGGGGGCCTTGAGCAGTTCTTC | CASSQVGTSGGLEQFF
- | 16 | - | TRBJ2-1 | TRBV7-2 | TGTGCCAGCAGCTTATGGGGGACTGAATCCTACAATGAGCAGTTCTTC | CASSLWGTESYNEQFF
- | 18 | - | TRBJ1-6 | TRBV27 | TGTGCCAGCAGTTCCACCCGATTTGGGAGCTCCTATAATTCACCCCTCCACTTT | CASSSTRFGSSYNSPLHF
few | 15 | TRBD2 | TRBJ2-1 | TRBV20-1 | TGCAGTGCTAGAGATGGGCTAGCGGGAGTTCGTGAGCAGTTCTTC | CSARDGLAGVREQFF
- | 15 | TRBD2 | TRBJ2-7 | TRBV5-4 | TGTGCCAGCAGGCAATCCGGGACTAGCCTAGACGAGCAGTACTTC | CASRQSGTSLDEQYF
few | 12 | - | TRBJ2-2 | TRBV29-1 | TGCAGCGCCCTGGGCAACACCGGGGAGCTGTTTTTT | CSALGNTGELFF
- | 13 | - | TRBJ2-7 | TRBV11-3 | TGTGCCAGCAGTCCCGGGGCCCCGTTCGAGCAGTACTTC | CASSPGAPFEQYF
- | 15 | TRBD2 | TRBJ2-1 | TRBV20-1 | TGCAGTGCTAGCCCCCCTCTAGCGGGACGGGATGAGCAGTTCTTC | CSASPPLAGRDEQFF
- | 12 | - | TRBJ1-4 | TRBV10-2 | TGCGCCATCCGGACGGCAGATGAAAAACTGTTTTTT | CAIRTADEKLFF
- | 14 | - | TRBJ1-5 | TRBV5-1 | TGCGCCAGCAGCTCGGGATCGGAGGGTCAGCCCCAGCATTTT | CASSSGSEGQPQHF
many | 16 | TRBD2 | TRBJ2-1 | TRBV7-3 | TGTGCCAGCAGTAGAGGAGCGGGAGGGCCGATTGATGAGCAGTTCTTC | CASSRGAGGPIDEQFF
few | 18 | TRBD1 | TRBJ1-3 | TRBV6-1 | TGTGCCAGCAGTGAAGCCGGCAGGGGGGAGAGCTCTGGAAACACCATATATTTT | CASSEAGRGESSGNTIYF
many | 16 | - | TRBJ2-6 | TRBV27 | TGTGCCAGCAGACCCCCTCAGAGCTCTGGGGCCAACGTCCTGACTTTC | CASRPPQSSGANVLTF
- | 16 | TRBD2 | TRBJ2-2 | TRBV7-2 | TGTGCCAGCAGCAGGCCTGCGGGAGTTAGCACCGGGGAGCTGTTTTTT | CASSRPAGVSTGELFF
many | 15 | TRBD2 | TRBJ2-1 | TRBV18 | TGTGCCAGCTCACCACCGGGACTATCCTACAATGAGCAGTTCTTC | CASSPPGLSYNEQFF
many | 14 | - | TRBJ2-1 | TRBV5-1 | TGCGCCAGCAGCGGGCGAGACCACTACAATGAGCAGTTCTTC | CASSGRDHYNEQFF
few | 14 | TRBD2 | TRBJ2-1 | TRBV7-3 | TGTGCCAGCAGCTTAACGACTAGCGTCGATGAGCAGTTCTTC | CASSLTTSVDEQFF
many | 13 | TRBD1 | TRBJ1-5 | TRBV2 | TGTGCCACCCAGACAGGGAGAGACCAGCCCCAGCATTTT | CATQTGRDQPQHF
few | 15 | TRBD1 | TRBJ2-7 | TRBV6-1 | TGTGCCAGCAGAAAGGACAGGCCGAGCTCCTACGAGCAGTACTTC | CASRKDRPSSYEQYF
few | 15 | - | TRBJ1-2 | TRBV2 | TGTGCCAGCAGTGCAAGTCAGGGTGCTCTACGAGGCTACACCTTC | CASSASQGALRGYTF
few | 14 | - | TRBJ2-7 | TRBV6-2/TRBV6-3 | TGTGCCAGCAGTTACGATGGCAGATCCTACGAGCAGTACTTC | CASSYDGRSYEQYF
few | 15 | TRBD1 | TRBJ2-3 | TRBV4-2 | TGTGCCAGCAGCCAAGATGGGGACAGGACAGATACGCAGTATTTT | CASSQDGDRTDTQYF
- | 17 | TRBD2 | TRBJ2-3 | TRBV11-3 | TGTGCCAGCAGCCCAGGACTAGCGGCATCTAGCACAGATACGCAGTATTTT | CASSPGLAASSTDTQYF
few | 13 | - | TRBJ1-6 | TRBV12-3/TRBV12-4 | TGTGCCAGCACAAGGGAATGGGCTTCACCCCTCCACTTT | CASTREWASPLHF
many | 13 | - | TRBJ2-3 | TRBV11-3 | TGTGCCAGCCTGGTCGGGGTTGTAGGTACGCAGTATTTT | CASLVGVVGTQYF
- | 13 | - | TRBJ1-5 | TRBV6-1 | TGTGCCAGCATGTTCGCAGGCAATCAGCCCCAGCATTTT | CASMFAGNQPQHF
few | 13 | - | TRBJ2-2 | TRBV12-5 | TGTGCTAGTGGTTCAGGGTTTACCGGGGAGCTGTTTTTT | CASGSGFTGELFF
- | 16 | TRBD1 | TRBJ2-5 | TRBV7-6 | TGTGCCAGCAGCTTAGCGGCGGGACAGGGACGAGAGACCCAGCACTTC | CASSLAAGQGRETQHF
- | 12 | - | TRBJ1-1 | TRBV29-1 | TGCAGCGTTGATAATGGTCTAGTTGAAGCTTTCTTT | CSVDNGLVEAFF
many | 14 | TRBD2 | TRBJ2-1 | TRBV11-3 | TGTGCCAGCAGCTCACCGGGACTACAAACGGGGCAGTTCTTC | CASSSPGLQTGQFF
few | 14 | - | TRBJ1-2 | TRBV12-3/TRBV12-4 | TGTGCCAGCAGTTTCCGGGGGGCGGCCTATGGCTACACCTTC | CASSFRGAAYGYTF
- | 15 | TRBD2 | TRBJ2-1 | TRBV6-1 | TGTGCCAGCAGCCCGAGGCTAGCGGGAGTAGGTGAGCAGTTCTTC | CASSPRLAGVGEQFF
- | 16 | TRBD2 | TRBJ2-7 | TRBV5-1 | TGCGCCAGCAGCTTGGATATAGCGGGAGTCTCCTACGAGCAGTACTTC | CASSLDIAGVSYEQYF
many | 13 | TRBD1 | TRBJ2-3 | TRBV7-9 | TGTGCCAGTGGGACAGGGGGACCAGATACGCAGTATTTT | CASGTGGPDTQYF
- | 17 | - | TRBJ1-2 | TRBV5-6 | TGTGCCAGCAGCCGAAAACGCCCCAGTCCAGCTAACTATGGCTACACCTTC | CASSRKRPSPANYGYTF
- | 14 | TRBD1 | TRBJ1-1 | TRBV25-1 | TGTGCCAGCAGTGCGACAGGGACCGGTTCTGAAGCTTTCTTT | CASSATGTGSEAFF
- | 17 | - | TRBJ1-4 | TRBV7-9 | TGTGCCAGCAGCTTAAAGGGCAGGGCCTACGGGAATGAAAAACTGTTTTTT | CASSLKGRAYGNEKLFF
few | 15 | - | TRBJ1-4 | TRBV5-1 | TGCGCCAGCAGCTTGGTACGGGAAACTAATGAAAAACTGTTTTTT | CASSLVRETNEKLFF
- | 13 | - | TRBJ1-1 | TRBV12-3/TRBV12-4 | TGTGCCAACAGTTTATCAGGGAACACTGAAGCTTTCTTT | CANSLSGNTEAFF